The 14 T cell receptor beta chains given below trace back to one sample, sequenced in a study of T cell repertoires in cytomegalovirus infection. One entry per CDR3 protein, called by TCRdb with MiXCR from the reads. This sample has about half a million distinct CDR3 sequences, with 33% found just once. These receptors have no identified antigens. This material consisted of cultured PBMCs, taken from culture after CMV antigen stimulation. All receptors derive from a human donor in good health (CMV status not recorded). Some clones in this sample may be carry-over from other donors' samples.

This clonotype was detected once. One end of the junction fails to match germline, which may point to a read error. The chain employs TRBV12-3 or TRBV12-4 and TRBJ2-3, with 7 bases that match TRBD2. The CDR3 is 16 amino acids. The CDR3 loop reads CASSLASGLLTATQYF. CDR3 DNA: TGTGCCAGCAGTTTAGCCTCGGGACTACTCACAGCTACGCAGTATTTT.

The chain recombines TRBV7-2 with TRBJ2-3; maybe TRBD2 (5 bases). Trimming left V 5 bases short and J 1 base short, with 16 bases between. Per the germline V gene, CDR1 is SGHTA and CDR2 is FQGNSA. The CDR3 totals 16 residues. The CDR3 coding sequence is TGTGCCAGCAGCCCCACCTTCGCTAGCCGCACAGATACGCAGTATTTT. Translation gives CASSPTFASRTDTQYF.

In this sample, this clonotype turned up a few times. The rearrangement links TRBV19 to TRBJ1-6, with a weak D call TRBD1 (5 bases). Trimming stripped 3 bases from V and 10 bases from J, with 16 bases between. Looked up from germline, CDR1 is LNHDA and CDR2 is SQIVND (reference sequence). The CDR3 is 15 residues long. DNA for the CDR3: TGTGCCAGTAGTATTTATGGCAGGGTAGGATCACCCCTCCACTTT. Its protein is CASSIYGRVGSPLHF.

CDR3 sequence reads: CASSPPALETQYF. The CDR3 bases are TGTGCCAGCAGCCCCCCAGCTTTGGAGACCCAGTACTTC. This chain links TRBV28 with TRBJ2-5; D not resolved. Germline values: CDR1 MDHEN, CDR2 SYDVKM. Trimming left V 6 bases short and J 5 bases short, with 13 bases between. CDR3 size: 13 residues.

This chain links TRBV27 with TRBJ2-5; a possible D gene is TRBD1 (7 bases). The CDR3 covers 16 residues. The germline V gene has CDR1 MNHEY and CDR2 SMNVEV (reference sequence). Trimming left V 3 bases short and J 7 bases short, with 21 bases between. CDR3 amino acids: CASSFEGQIAGGTQYF. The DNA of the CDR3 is TGTGCCAGCAGTTTTGAGGGACAGATAGCCGGGGGGACCCAGTACTTC.

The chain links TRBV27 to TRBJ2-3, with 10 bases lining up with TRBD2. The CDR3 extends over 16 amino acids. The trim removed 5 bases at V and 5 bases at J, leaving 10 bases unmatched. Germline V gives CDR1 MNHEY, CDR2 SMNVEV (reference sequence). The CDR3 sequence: CASSPPLAGAKDTQYF. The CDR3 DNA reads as TGTGCCAGCAGTCCCCCGCTAGCGGGAGCGAAAGATACGCAGTATTTT.

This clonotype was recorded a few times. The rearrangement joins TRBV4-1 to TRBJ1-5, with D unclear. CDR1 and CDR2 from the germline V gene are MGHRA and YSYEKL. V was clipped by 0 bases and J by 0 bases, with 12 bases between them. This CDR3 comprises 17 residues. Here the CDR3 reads CASSQDLSSYSNQPQHF. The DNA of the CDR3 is TGCGCCAGCAGCCAAGATCTCAGTTCCTATAGCAATCAGCCCCAGCATTTT.

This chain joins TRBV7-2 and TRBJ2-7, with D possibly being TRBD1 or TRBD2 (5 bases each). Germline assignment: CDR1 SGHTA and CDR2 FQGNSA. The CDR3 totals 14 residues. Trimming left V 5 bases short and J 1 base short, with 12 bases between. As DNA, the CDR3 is TGTGCCAGCAGCCCTCTGGGGGTATCCTACGAGCAGTACTTC. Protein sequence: CASSPLGVSYEQYF.

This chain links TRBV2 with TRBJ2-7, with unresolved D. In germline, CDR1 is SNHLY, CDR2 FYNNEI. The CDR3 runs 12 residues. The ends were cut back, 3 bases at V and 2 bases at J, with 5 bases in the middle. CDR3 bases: TGTGCCAGCAGTGACAGTCCCTACGAGCAGTACTTC. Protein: CASSDSPYEQYF.

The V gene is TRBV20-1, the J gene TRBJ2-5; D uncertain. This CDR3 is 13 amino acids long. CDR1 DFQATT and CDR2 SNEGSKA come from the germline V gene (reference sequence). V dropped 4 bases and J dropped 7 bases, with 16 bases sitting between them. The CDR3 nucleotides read TGCAGTGCTAACCCGTCACAAAAGGGGACCCAGTACTTC. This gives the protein CSANPSQKGTQYF.

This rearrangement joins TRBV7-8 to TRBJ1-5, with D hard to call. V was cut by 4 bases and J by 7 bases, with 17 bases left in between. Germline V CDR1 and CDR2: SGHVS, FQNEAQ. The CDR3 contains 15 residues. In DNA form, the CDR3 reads TGTGCCAGCAGCTCTTTTCAGTGGATCTTACAGCCCCAGCATTTT. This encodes CASSSFQWILQPQHF.

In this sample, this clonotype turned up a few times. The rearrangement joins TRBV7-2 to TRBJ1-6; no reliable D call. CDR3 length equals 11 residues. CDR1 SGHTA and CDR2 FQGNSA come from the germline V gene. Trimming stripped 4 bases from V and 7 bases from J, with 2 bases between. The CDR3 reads CASSSNSPLHF. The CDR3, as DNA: TGTGCCAGCAGCTCAAATTCACCCCTCCACTTT.

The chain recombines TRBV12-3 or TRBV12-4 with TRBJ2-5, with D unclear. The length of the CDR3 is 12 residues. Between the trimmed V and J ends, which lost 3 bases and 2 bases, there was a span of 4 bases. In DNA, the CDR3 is TGTGCCAGCAGTTTCAAGCAAGAGACCCAGTACTTC. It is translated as CASSFKQETQYF.

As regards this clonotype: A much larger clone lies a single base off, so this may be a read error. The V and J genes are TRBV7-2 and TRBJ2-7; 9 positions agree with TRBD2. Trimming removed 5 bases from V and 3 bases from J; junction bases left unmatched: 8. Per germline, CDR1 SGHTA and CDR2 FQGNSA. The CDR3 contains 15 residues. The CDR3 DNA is TGTGCCAGCAGCACCATGGGACTAGCTCACTACGAGCAGTACTTC. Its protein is CASSTMGLAHYEQYF.